This T cell receptor (beta chain) derives from a study of molecular identifiers for immune sequencing clone quantification. Study-level background: Replicates split RNA from approximately 22,000 or 94,000 naive CD8 cells five ways, and the researchers sequenced four portions.

Study-level results: Clones that had above 20 RNA copies took up over 99% of effector molecules but under 1% in naive cells.

Concerning this clonotype itself: What it recognizes is unknown.

The bulk TCR libraries were made with methods described before and with listed TCR primers. TCRdb recomputed calls from the PCR reads with MiXCR, one row per CDR3 protein. The sample yields 300,000 to 350,000 distinct CDR3 sequences, about 22% seen once. The CDR3 sequence is 15 residues long. V gave up 5 bases and J gave up 4 bases, with 14 bases separating them. CDR1 is SEHNR and CDR2 is FQNEAQ in the germline V gene (reference sequence). The material sequenced was naive CD8+ T cells from blood, with Jurkat cell RNA spiked in. Subset indicated: FACS-sorted CD8+CD4-CCR7+CD45RA+ naive T cells. The chain links TRBV7-9 to TRBJ1-4, with D perhaps TRBD1 (5 bases). The sequence came from a human donor in good health. Some libraries in this study had Jurkat cell RNA spiked in. The CDR3 protein is CASSHRDSGNEKLFF. Written as DNA, the CDR3 is TGTGCCAGCAGCCACCGGGACTCGGGTAATGAAAAACTGTTTTTT.